This TCR beta chain derives from a study of beta chain features in type 1 diabetes. The investigators reverse transcribed all of the isolated RNA, so they sequenced expressed TCRB transcripts. Here immunoSEQ multiplex PCR was the method, and the copy in TCRdb shows in-frame clones only, minus some. The sample includes more than 300,000 clones, around 15% of them seen just once. The V segment lost 2 bases and the J segment 4 bases; nucleotides outside the gene matches: 9. This CDR3 is built from 16 residues. The germline CDR1 and CDR2 sequences are GTSNPN and SVGIG (reference sequence). The sequence came from a woman between 18 and 30 years old in good health. Input material: naive CD4+ T cells from blood. V usage is TRBV30 and J usage is TRBJ1-5; 9 bases are a match to TRBD1. CDR3 protein: CAWSLGGTGFNQPQHF. The CDR3 nucleotides are TGTGCCTGGAGTTTAGGAGGGACAGGGTTTAATCAGCCCCAGCATTTT.